The 11 T cell receptor beta chains reported below all come from one sample, sequenced in a study of T cells after yellow fever vaccination. TCRdb re-called the 5' RACE reads through MiXCR, storing one row per CDR3 protein. The table shows 610,000 or so distinct CDR3 sequences, with 9% to 15% occurring only once. The sequenced sample was PBMCs, obtained on the day of the yellow fever booster vaccination. The receptors stem from a man aged 25-45 years who received the YFV17D yellow fever vaccine.

Many counts were recorded for this clonotype. One end of the junction is discordant with germline, which a read error may explain. This chain joins TRBV29-1 and TRBJ1-1; D might be TRBD1 (5 bases). The CDR3 has 12 amino acids. CDR1 and CDR2 (germline): SQVTM, ANQGSEA. The CDR3 DNA sequence: TGCAGTGTTGGGCAGGGAGGCACTGAAGCTTTCTTT. Translation gives CSVGQGGTEAFF. Full variable domain (missing parts from reference TRBV29-1 and TRBJ1-1): SAVISQKPSRDICQRGTSLTIQCQVDSQVTMMFWYRQQPGQSLTLIATANQGSEATYESGFVIDKFPISRPNLTFSTLTVSNMSPEDSSIYLCSVGQGGTEAFFGQGTRLTVV.

In its sample, this clonotype was seen a few times. The rearrangement joins TRBV9 to TRBJ2-2, with 13 nucleotides matching TRBD2. V lost 4 bases to trimming and J lost 7 bases; unmatched junction nucleotides: 4. The germline CDR1 and CDR2 sequences are SGDLS and YYNGEE. This CDR3 has 15 amino acids. The CDR3 nucleotides read TGTGCCAGCAGCACGACTAGCGGGGGGCACGGGGAGCTGTTTTTT. Translating gives CASSTTSGGHGELFF.

The chain links TRBV20-1 to TRBJ2-3, with 9 bases aligning to TRBD2. The V and J ends lost 0 bases and 6 bases, in that order; junction bases with no gene match: 10. The CDR3 runs 16 residues. Germline CDR1 DFQATT, CDR2 SNEGSKA (reference sequence). CDR3 in DNA: TGCAGTGCTAGAGATGGCGCAGCGGGAGGTTATGATACGCAGTATTTT. This translates into CSARDGAAGGYDTQYF.

A few counts support this clonotype. J is TRBJ2-1 and V is TRBV21-1. TRBV21-1 is termed a pseudogene. The CDR3 is 17 amino acids. The CDR3 sequence is CASSKMVGHSSYNEQFF. CDR3 DNA: TGTGCCAGCAGCAAGATGGTCGGCCACAGCTCCTACAATGAGCAGTTCTTC.

The sample holds a few counts of this clonotype. The gene calls are TRBV28 and TRBJ1-3; a weak D match, TRBD1 (6 bases). The CDR3 runs 15 residues. With 8 bases removed from V and 3 bases from J, the gap between germline ends came to 17 bases. The germline CDR1 and CDR2 sequences are MDHEN and SYDVKM. The CDR3 sequence: CASLFRGAYGNTIYF. The CDR3 DNA sequence: TGTGCCAGCCTGTTTAGGGGGGCGTATGGAAACACCATATATTTT.

This clonotype was observed a handful of times. The genes are TRBV7-2 and TRBJ2-1; D possibly corresponds to TRBD1 (7 bases). The V end was cut by 5 bases, the J end by 0 bases, with 17 bases between. There are 17 residues in the CDR3. Germline CDR1 SGHTA, CDR2 FQGNSA. This CDR3 reads CASSHIRGDSSYNEQFF. The DNA of the CDR3 is TGTGCCAGCAGCCACATAAGGGGGGACAGCTCCTACAATGAGCAGTTCTTC.

This clonotype was seen only once. The gene calls are TRBV7-9 and TRBJ2-1, with D possibly TRBD1 on 6 matching bases. Germline loops: CDR1 SEHNR, CDR2 FQNEAQ (reference sequence). V lost 1 base and J lost 6, with 16 bases in between. The CDR3 extends over 16 amino acids. The CDR3 spells CASSLGGDKGSNEQFF. For the CDR3, the DNA is TGTGCCAGCAGCTTAGGAGGGGACAAGGGAAGCAATGAGCAGTTCTTC.

The chain is built from TRBV7-6 and TRBJ1-5; no clear D gene. Germline V lookup: CDR1 SGHVS, CDR2 FNYEAQ. V was shortened by 1 base and J by 5 bases, with 9 bases between the two germline ends. This CDR3 comprises 14 residues. This CDR3 is CASSLDPRDQPQHF. The CDR3, as DNA: TGTGCCAGCAGCTTAGATCCAAGGGATCAGCCCCAGCATTTT.

V is TRBV20-1 and J is TRBJ2-1; D is unresolved. V was clipped by 6 bases and J by 6 bases, with 18 bases between them. Germline V gives CDR1 DFQATT, CDR2 SNEGSKA (reference sequence). The CDR3 extends over 14 amino acids. The CDR3 DNA reads TGCAGTGCCACCACAGCCAGTAATCTCAATGAGCAGTTCTTC. This sequence encodes CSATTASNLNEQFF.

This sequence joins TRBV7-9 and TRBJ2-5; D ambiguous. Germline V gene data show CDR1 as SEHNR and CDR2 as FQNEAQ (reference sequence). The CDR3 is made up of 15 amino acids. V lost 2 bases and J lost 2, with 12 bases in between. In DNA, the CDR3 is TGTGCCAGCAGCTTATTAACAGCACCTCAAGAGACCCAGTACTTC. Protein: CASSLLTAPQETQYF.

This clonotype was observed a few times. V usage is TRBV7-2 and J usage is TRBJ2-1; D is ambiguous. There are 13 residues in the CDR3. Deletions cut 3 bases from V and 6 bases from J, with 9 bases between. Per germline, CDR1 SGHTA and CDR2 FQGNSA. The CDR3 loop reads CASSFFPGNEQFF. DNA of the CDR3: TGTGCCAGCAGCTTTTTTCCGGGCAATGAGCAGTTCTTC.